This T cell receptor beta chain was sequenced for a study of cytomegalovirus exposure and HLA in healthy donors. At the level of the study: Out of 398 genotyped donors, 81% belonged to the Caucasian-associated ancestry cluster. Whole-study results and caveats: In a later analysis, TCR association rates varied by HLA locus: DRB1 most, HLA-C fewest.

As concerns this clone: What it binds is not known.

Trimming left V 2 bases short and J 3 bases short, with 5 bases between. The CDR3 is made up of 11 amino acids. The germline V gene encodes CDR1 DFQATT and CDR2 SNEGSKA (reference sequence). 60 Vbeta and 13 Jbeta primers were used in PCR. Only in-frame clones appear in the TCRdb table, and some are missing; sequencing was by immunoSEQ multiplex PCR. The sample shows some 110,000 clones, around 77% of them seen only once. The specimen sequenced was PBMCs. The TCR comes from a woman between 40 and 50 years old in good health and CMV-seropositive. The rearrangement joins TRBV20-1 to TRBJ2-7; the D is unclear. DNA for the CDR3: TGCAGTGCTAGATTCGGCTACGAGCAGTACTTC. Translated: CSARFGYEQYF.